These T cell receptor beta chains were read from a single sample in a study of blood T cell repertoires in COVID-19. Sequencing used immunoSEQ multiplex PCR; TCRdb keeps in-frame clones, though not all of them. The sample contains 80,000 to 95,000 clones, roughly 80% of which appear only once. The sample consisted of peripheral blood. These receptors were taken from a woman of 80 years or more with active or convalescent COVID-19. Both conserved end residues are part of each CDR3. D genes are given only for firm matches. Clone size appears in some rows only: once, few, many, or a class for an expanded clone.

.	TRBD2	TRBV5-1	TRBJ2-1	TGCGCCAGCAGCTCCTCTAGCGGGGATTACAATGAGCAGTTCTTC	CASSSSSGDYNEQFF
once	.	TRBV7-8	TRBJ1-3	TGTGCCAGCAGCTTACACACGGGTGGATCTGGAAACACCATATATTTT	CASSLHTGGSGNTIYF
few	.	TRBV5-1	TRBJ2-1	TGCGCCAGCAGCCCCGGTCTGGGGGGCAATGAGCAGTTCTTC	CASSPGLGGNEQFF
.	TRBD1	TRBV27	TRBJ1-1	TGTGCCAGCAGTTTGGGACAGGGGGCTTGGGAAGCTTTCTTT	CASSLGQGAWEAFF
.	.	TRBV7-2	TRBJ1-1	TGTGCCAGCAGCTTAGTATCCCGCAGGGAATCTGAAGCTTTCTTT	CASSLVSRRESEAFF
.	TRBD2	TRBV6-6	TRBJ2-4	TGTGCCAGCATCCAGCGGGGGGGCCTCAGCAAGAACATTCAGTACTTC	CASIQRGGLSKNIQYF
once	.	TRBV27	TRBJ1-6	TGTGCCAGCGGTTCCAACTTCGATTCACCCCTCCACTTT	CASGSNFDSPLHF
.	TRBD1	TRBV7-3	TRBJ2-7	TGTGCCAGCAGCCTTAATCCGGACAGGGCCTACGAGCAGTACTTC	CASSLNPDRAYEQYF
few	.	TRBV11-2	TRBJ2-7	TGTGCCAGCAGCCCTTTGAGGGGGACCTACGAGCAGTACTTC	CASSPLRGTYEQYF
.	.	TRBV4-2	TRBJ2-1	TGTGCCAGCAGCCAGGGGGCCAACAATGAGCAGTTCTTC	CASSQGANNEQFF
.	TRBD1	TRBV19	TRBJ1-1	TGTGCCAGTAGTCCCGGACAGGCCGAAGCTTTCTTT	CASSPGQAEAFF
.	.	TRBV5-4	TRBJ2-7	TGTGCCAGCAGTATACAGGGCTCCTACGAGCAGTACTTC	CASSIQGSYEQYF
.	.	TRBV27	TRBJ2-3	TGTGCCAGCAGTTCTAAGATACTACTCGGAGCGGGCCCAGATACGCAGTATTTT	CASSSKILLGAGPDTQYF
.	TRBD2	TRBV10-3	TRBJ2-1	TGTGCCATCAGTGAGCCCGGGACTAGCGGGAGGGTAGGATACAATGAGCAGTTCTTC	CAISEPGTSGRVGYNEQFF
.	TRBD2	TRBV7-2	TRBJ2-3	TGTGCCAGCAGCCTCCTAGGGGAGGGAGCGGATACGCAGTATTTT	CASSLLGEGADTQYF
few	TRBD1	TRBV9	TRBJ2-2	TGTGCCAGCAGCTCTACGGACAGGGCAAACACCGGGGAGCTGTTTTTT	CASSSTDRANTGELFF
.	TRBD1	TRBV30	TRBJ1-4	TGTGCCTGGAGTCCCAGGGGGCTTGAAAAACTGTTTTTT	CAWSPRGLEKLFF
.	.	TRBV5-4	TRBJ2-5	TGTGCCACCACTGGCGGAACCAAGGGGGAGACCCAGTACTTC	CATTGGTKGETQYF
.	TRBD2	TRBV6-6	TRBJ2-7	TGTGCCAGCAGTTCCCGACTAGCGGGGCTTTACGAGCAGTACTTC	CASSSRLAGLYEQYF
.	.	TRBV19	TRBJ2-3	TGTGCCAGTGTCGAGAGTGGCACAGATACGCAGTATTTT	CASVESGTDTQYF
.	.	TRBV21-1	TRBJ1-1	TGTGCCAGTCCCGCCCGGGGACAGGGTATGAACACTGAAGCTTTCTTT	CASPARGQGMNTEAFF